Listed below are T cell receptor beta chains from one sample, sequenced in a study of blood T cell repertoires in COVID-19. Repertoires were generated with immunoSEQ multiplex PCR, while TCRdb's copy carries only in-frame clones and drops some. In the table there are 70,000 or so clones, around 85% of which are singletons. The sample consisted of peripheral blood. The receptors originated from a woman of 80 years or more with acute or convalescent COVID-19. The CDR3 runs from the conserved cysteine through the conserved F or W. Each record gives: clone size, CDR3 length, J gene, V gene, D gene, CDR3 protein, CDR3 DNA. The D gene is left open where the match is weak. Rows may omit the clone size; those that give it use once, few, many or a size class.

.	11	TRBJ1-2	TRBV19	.	CASSSYYGYTF	TGTGCCAGTAGTTCCTACTATGGCTACACCTTC
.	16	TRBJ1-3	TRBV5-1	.	CASSRTQGSSGNTIYF	TGCGCCAGCAGCCGTACCCAGGGGAGCTCTGGAAACACCATATATTTT
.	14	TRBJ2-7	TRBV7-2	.	CASSLGRGANEQYF	TGTGCCAGCAGCTTAGGAAGGGGTGCCAACGAGCAGTACTTC
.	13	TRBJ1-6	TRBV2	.	CASSEDLAAPLHF	TGTGCCAGCAGTGAAGACCTGGCGGCACCCCTCCACTTT
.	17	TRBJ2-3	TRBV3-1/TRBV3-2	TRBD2	CASSSGLAGGVTDTQYF	TGTGCCAGCAGCTCCGGACTAGCGGGGGGCGTCACAGATACGCAGTATTTT
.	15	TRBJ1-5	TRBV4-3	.	CASSQDPSPDQPQHF	TGCGCCAGCAGCCAAGATCCGTCCCCGGATCAGCCCCAGCATTTT
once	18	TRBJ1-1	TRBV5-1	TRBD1	CASSLGGTGVFSVTEAFF	TGCGCCAGCAGCTTGGGAGGGACAGGGGTATTCTCGGTCACTGAAGCTTTCTTT
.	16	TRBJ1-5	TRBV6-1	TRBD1	CASSGVGQGFNQPQHF	TGTGCCAGCAGTGGGGTGGGACAGGGGTTCAATCAGCCCCAGCATTTT
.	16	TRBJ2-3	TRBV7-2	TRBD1	CASRPGTGGRTDTQYF	TGTGCCAGCAGACCCGGGACAGGGGGACGCACAGATACGCAGTATTTT
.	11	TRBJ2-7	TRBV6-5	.	CASRGGYEQYF	TGTGCCAGCAGGGGGGGCTACGAGCAGTACTTC
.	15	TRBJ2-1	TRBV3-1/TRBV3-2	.	CASSQEGRVWDEQFF	TGTGCCAGCAGCCAAGAGGGCAGGGTGTGGGATGAGCAGTTCTTC
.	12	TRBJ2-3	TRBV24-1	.	CATSGSTDTQYF	TGTGCCACCAGCGGGAGCACAGATACGCAGTATTTT
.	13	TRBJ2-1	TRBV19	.	CASSGGLYNEQFF	TGTGCCAGTAGCGGAGGACTCTACAATGAGCAGTTCTTC
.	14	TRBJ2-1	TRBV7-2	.	CASSLRSGGNEQFF	TGTGCCAGCAGCTTAAGGTCCGGCGGCAATGAGCAGTTCTTC
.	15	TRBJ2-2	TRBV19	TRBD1	CASRKTGWDTGELFF	TGTGCCAGTAGGAAGACAGGGTGGGACACCGGGGAGCTGTTTTTT
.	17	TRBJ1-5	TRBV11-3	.	CASSLVRGKTSNQPQHF	TGTGCCAGCAGCTTAGTTCGGGGGAAGACGAGCAATCAGCCCCAGCATTTT
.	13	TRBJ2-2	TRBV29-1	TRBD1	CSADRGRTGELFF	TGCAGCGCGGACAGGGGGCGGACCGGGGAGCTGTTTTTT
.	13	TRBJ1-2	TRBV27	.	CASRVSGNYGYTF	TGTGCCAGCAGGGTTTCCGGGAACTATGGCTACACCTTC
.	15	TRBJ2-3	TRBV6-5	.	CASSYGRGSTDTQYF	TGTGCCAGCAGTTACGGGAGAGGGAGCACAGATACGCAGTATTTT
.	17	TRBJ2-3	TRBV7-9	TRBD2	CASSLGPAGGLGDTQYF	TGTGCCAGCAGCTTAGGTCCAGCGGGGGGTCTGGGAGATACGCAGTATTTT
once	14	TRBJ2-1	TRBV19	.	CASSIGPGRHEQFF	TGTGCCAGTAGTATAGGCCCAGGGCGTCATGAGCAGTTCTTC
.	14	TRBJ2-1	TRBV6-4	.	CASSDSGGLDEQFF	TGTGCCAGCAGTGACTCGGGGGGACTGGATGAGCAGTTCTTC
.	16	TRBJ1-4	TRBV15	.	CATSRGEGQVEEKLFF	TGTGCCACCAGCAGGGGGGAGGGGCAGGTGGAAGAAAAACTGTTTTTT
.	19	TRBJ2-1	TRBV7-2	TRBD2	CASSLPQGTSGRSYNEQFF	TGTGCCAGCAGCTTACCCCAGGGGACTAGCGGGCGGTCCTACAATGAGCAGTTCTTC
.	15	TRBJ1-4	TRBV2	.	CASSDLSRSNEKLFF	TGTGCCAGCAGTGATTTAAGCAGGTCAAATGAAAAACTGTTTTTT
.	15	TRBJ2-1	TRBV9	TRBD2	CASSATSGTYNEQFF	TGTGCCAGCAGCGCCACTAGCGGGACCTACAATGAGCAGTTCTTC
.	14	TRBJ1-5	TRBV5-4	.	CASSLGRGSQPQHF	TGTGCCAGCAGCTTGGGAAGGGGATCGCAGCCCCAGCATTTT
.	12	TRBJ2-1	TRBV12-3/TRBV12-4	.	CASSNRDFQQFF	TGTGCCAGCAGTAACCGGGACTTTCAGCAGTTCTTC
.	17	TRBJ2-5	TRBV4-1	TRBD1	CASSHSGTGGFQETQYF	TGCGCCAGCAGCCACTCCGGGACAGGGGGATTCCAAGAGACCCAGTACTTC
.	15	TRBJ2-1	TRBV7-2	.	CASSPLSGTGNEQFF	TGTGCCAGCAGCCCCCTTAGCGGGACAGGGAATGAGCAGTTCTTC
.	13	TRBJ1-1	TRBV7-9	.	CASSLSGSFEAFF	TGTGCCAGCAGCTTATCGGGGTCCTTTGAAGCTTTCTTT
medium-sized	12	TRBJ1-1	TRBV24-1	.	CATSDPPSGAFF	TGTGCCACCAGTGATCCACCTTCCGGAGCTTTCTTT
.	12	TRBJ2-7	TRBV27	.	CASSLTPSEQYF	TGTGCCAGCAGTCTAACCCCTTCCGAGCAGTACTTC
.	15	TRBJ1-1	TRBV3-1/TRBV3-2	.	CASSVTYDRPPEAFF	TGTGCCAGCAGCGTTACTTATGACAGACCCCCTGAAGCTTTCTTT
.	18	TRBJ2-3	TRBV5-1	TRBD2	CASSWFSSGGPSTDTQYF	TGCGCCAGCAGCTGGTTCTCTAGCGGGGGACCTAGCACAGATACGCAGTATTTT
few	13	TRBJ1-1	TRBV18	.	CASSPGGNTEAFF	TGTGCCAGCTCACCTGGAGGGAACACTGAAGCTTTCTTT
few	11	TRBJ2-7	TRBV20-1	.	CSAFQGWEQYF	TGCAGTGCTTTCCAGGGGTGGGAGCAGTACTTC
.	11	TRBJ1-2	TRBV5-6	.	CASSRSGGYTF	TGTGCCAGCAGCCGCTCGGGTGGCTACACCTTC
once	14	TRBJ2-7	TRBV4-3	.	CASSQGASGYEQYF	TGCGCCAGCAGCCAAGGAGCTAGTGGGTACGAGCAGTACTTC
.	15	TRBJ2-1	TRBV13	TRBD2	CASSQQGLVGNEQFF	TGTGCCAGCAGCCAGCAGGGACTAGTGGGGAATGAGCAGTTCTTC
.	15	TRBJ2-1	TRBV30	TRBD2	CAWARAGTPYNEQFF	TGTGCCTGGGCTAGAGCGGGAACCCCCTACAATGAGCAGTTCTTC
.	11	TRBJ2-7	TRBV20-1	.	CSAGTPYQQYF	TGCAGTGCCGGGACTCCTTACCAGCAGTACTTC
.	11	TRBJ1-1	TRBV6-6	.	CASSPNTEAFF	TGTGCCAGCAGCCCAAACACTGAAGCTTTCTTT
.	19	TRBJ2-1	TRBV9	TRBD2	CASSSELAGGSSSYNEQFF	TGTGCCAGCAGCTCCGAACTAGCGGGGGGGAGCAGCTCCTACAATGAGCAGTTCTTC
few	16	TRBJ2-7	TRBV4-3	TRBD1	CASSLGTGTGDYEQYF	TGCGCCAGCAGCCTAGGAACCGGGACAGGGGATTACGAGCAGTACTTC
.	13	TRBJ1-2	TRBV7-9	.	CASSLDSMHGYTF	TGTGCCAGCAGCTTAGACAGTATGCATGGCTACACCTTC
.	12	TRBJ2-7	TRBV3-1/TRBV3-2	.	CASSQAAYEQYF	TGTGCCAGCAGCCAAGCGGCCTACGAGCAGTACTTC
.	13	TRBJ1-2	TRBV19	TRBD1	CASSPDRGHGYTF	TGTGCCAGTAGCCCTGACAGGGGGCATGGCTACACCTTC
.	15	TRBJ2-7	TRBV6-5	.	CASSYRPGAPYEQYF	TGTGCCAGCAGTTATCGGCCGGGAGCCCCCTACGAGCAGTACTTC
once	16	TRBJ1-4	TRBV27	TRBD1	CASTSYYRGRGEKLFF	TGTGCCAGCACTTCCTATTACAGGGGGCGGGGTGAAAAACTGTTTTTT
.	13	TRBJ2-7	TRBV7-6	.	CASSLARGSEQYF	TGTGCCAGCAGCCTGGCGAGAGGATCCGAGCAGTACTTC
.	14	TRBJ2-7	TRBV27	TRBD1	CASSPTGVPYEQYF	TGTGCCAGCAGTCCTACAGGGGTACCCTACGAGCAGTACTTC
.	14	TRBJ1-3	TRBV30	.	CAFRRALSGNTIYF	TGTGCCTTCCGCAGGGCCCTCTCTGGAAACACCATATATTTT
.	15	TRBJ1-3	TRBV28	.	CASTRTAGSGNTIYF	TGTGCCAGCACCCGAACGGCGGGCTCTGGAAACACCATATATTTT
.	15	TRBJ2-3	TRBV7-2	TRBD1	CASSPRQGRADTQYF	TGTGCCAGCAGCCCACGACAGGGACGGGCAGATACGCAGTATTTT